The source of this TCR beta chain is a study of cytomegalovirus exposure and HLA in healthy donors. This clone has more than one count but fewer than ten. The PCR used 60 Vbeta and 13 Jbeta primers. Libraries were prepared by immunoSEQ multiplex PCR; TCRdb keeps only in-frame clonotypes and omits some of them. This sample has around 160,000 clones, with more than 60% found just once. The source material was PBMCs. This clonotype originated in a male donor in good health and CMV-seronegative.

CDR3 protein: CASSPGQFANTGELFF. The CDR3 nucleotides are TGTGCCAGCAGCCCGGGACAGTTCGCGAACACCGGGGAGCTGTTTTTT. This chain links TRBV5-4 with TRBJ2-2; 7 bases map to TRBD1. CDR1 and CDR2 (germline): SGHNT, YYREEE (reference sequence). The J segment lost 0 bases and the V segment lost 4 bases, leaving 6 bases of the junction unmatched. The CDR3 runs 16 residues.